This T cell receptor beta chain is drawn from a study of OX40 agonist ivuxolimab in advanced cancers. Notes on the research overall: Ivuxolimab was an agonistic, fully human IgG2 monoclonal antibody directed against OX40 (CD134), a costimulatory receptor. Three dose-escalation patients achieved partial responses, one with hepatocellular carcinoma and two with cutaneous melanoma. In the dose-escalation cohort, roughly 80% of patients were male, and the mean age was approximately 60 years, with a range of about 23 to 90. Intravenous ivuxolimab was administered to patients every 2 weeks at six dose levels: 0.01, 0.1, 0.3, 1.5, 3 and 10 mg/kg. The monotherapy dose-escalation portion (N ≈ 50 patients) of the phase I ivuxolimab trial is reported in the paper. Patients were allowed to have had prior anti-PD-1, anti-PD-L1 or anti-CTLA-4 therapy, and less than 45% of the dose-escalation patients had previously received checkpoint inhibitors. The point of sequencing TCRbeta in the periphery was to test whether ivuxolimab changed TCR sequence diversity and drove clonal T-cell expansion. Among the 52 dose-escalation patients, some 20 had hepatocellular carcinoma, approximately 15 melanoma, 9 renal cell carcinoma and 9 head and neck cancer. Broad study findings and their caveats: After ivuxolimab, more expanded clones were found on average in CD8+ T cells than in CD4+ T cells. Which antigens the clonally expanded peripheral T cells were specific for was not determined. At doses of 0.1 to 3.0 mg/kg, clonal expansion of both CD4+ and CD8+ blood T cells was observed from baseline to week 6. Partial responders in the 0.1-3.0 mg/kg groups had among the lowest normalized peripheral clonal expansion, especially among CD8+ T cells. Low levels of normalized T-cell clonal expansion were also seen in some patients who did not respond.

Patients with a history of autoimmune disease or receiving systemic immunosuppression were excluded from the trial. Peripheral blood for TCR sequencing was collected from all dose cohorts at baseline, on cycle 4 day 1, and on cycle 7 day 1. Samples were obtained from an open-label, multicenter, first-in-human phase I dose-escalation trial of ivuxolimab. Adults with locally advanced or metastatic head and neck squamous cell, hepatocellular, melanoma or renal cell carcinoma were enrolled in the trial. Before TCR sequencing, CD4+ T cells and CD8+ T cells were sorted from peripheral blood as separate populations. There are 14 amino acids in the CDR3, from cysteine to phenylalanine inclusive. Left in the record is the CDR3 DNA by itself, 42 bases read in frame from the first base. V loses 2 bases of germline sequence and J loses 5 bases, and the interval between the two ends is 9 bases. The germline V gene (reference sequence) sets CDR1 to LNHDA and CDR2 to SQIVND.

For sequencing of the TCRbeta CDR3 region, genomic DNA was extracted from the sorted cells. TCRbeta CDR3 regions were sequenced using the immunoSEQ Assay. TCRdb's version of the immuneACCESS table is confined to in-frame rearrangements and falls short of the full clone set. An unresolved V gene accounts for under half of the shortfall where checked; the remainder is of unknown origin. Here the sample has some 70,000 clones; 84% occur a single time. The ten largest clonotypes hold around 2.1% of the sample. This clone was counted a few times. No cognate antigen has been identified for it. Per-nucleotide qualities are absent, and no much larger clonotype sits a single base away.

Sequenced material: CD4+ or CD8+ T cells sorted from blood, taken in a trial of the OX40 agonist ivuxolimab. This sequence was found in an adult with an advanced solid tumor such as melanoma, head and neck, liver or kidney cancer. Recombination joined TRBV19 with TRBJ2-2, and TRBD1 may be the D gene, going by 6 matching bases. The DNA reads as follows: TGTGCCAGTAGTATAACAGGGCCAACCGGGGAGCTGTTTTTT. Its protein product is CASSITGPTGELFF.